Each of the 16 T cell receptor beta chains below was sequenced from the same sample in a study of T cell repertoires and Cas9 in healthy adults. Profiling relied on immunoSEQ multiplex PCR, and the TCRdb table lists in-frame clones only, not all of them. This repertoire shows about 20,000 clones, more than 80% found once; its top ten account for roughly 1.5%. Sequenced: CD4+ effector T cells (CD127+, CD25-, CD137-, CD154-) from PBMCs; culture status not recorded. The receptors here all came from a human donor in good health.

The J gene is TRBJ1-5, the V gene TRBV4-3; 8 bases align to TRBD1. Germline CDR1 LGHNA, CDR2 YSLEER. The CDR3 runs to 18 residues. With V trimmed by 0 bases and J by 2 bases, 9 bases remained unmatched. The CDR3 protein is CASSQDPRGRGGNQPQHF. CDR3 nucleotides: TGCGCCAGCAGCCAAGACCCCAGGGGGCGCGGAGGCAATCAGCCCCAGCATTTT.

This rearrangement joins TRBV19 to TRBJ1-5; tentative D call: TRBD1 (6 bases). CDR1 and CDR2 (germline): LNHDA, SQIVND (reference sequence). V lost 7 bases, J lost 1 base, and 14 bases lay in between. The CDR3 runs to 15 residues. In DNA form, the CDR3 reads TGTGCCAGTATCCTTGGCGGGGGCAGCAATCAGCCCCAGCATTTT. Translating it yields CASILGGGSNQPQHF.

The V and J genes are TRBV12-2 and TRBJ1-2; TRBD1, as called in the table, went unchecked against the DNA. TRBV12-2 is noted as a pseudogene. The CDR3 has 18 amino acids. CDR3 bases: TGTGCAAGTCGCCCCCGTTTTAGGGCGGACAGGAACCCCTGGGGCTACACCTTC. Its protein product is CASRPRFRADRNPWGYTF.

The chain uses TRBV11-2 and TRBJ1-3, with TRBD1 as a possible D gene (5 bases). Germline V lookup: CDR1 SGHAT, CDR2 FQNNGV. This CDR3 has 17 residues. Trimming cost V 4 bases and J 0 bases, with 16 bases left between them. The CDR3 reads CASSSWGSTSSGNTIYF. CDR3 nucleotide sequence: TGTGCCAGCAGCTCCTGGGGGTCGACCAGCTCTGGAAACACCATATATTTT.

The rearrangement uses TRBV19 and TRBJ2-3; 7 nucleotides match TRBD2. From germline, CDR1 is LNHDA and CDR2 SQIVND (reference sequence). J gave up 5 bases and V 1 base, and 3 bases lay outside the gene matches. This CDR3 has 14 amino acids. In DNA, the CDR3 is TGTGCCAGTAGTATAGCGGGGGGACGAGATACGCAGTATTTT. Its protein product is CASSIAGGRDTQYF. Filled out from reference TRBV19 and TRBJ2-3, the complete variable domain reads DGGITQSPKYLFRKEGQNVTLSCEQNLNHDAMYWYRQDPGQGLRLIYYSQIVNDFQKGDIAEGYSVSREKKESFPLTVTSAQKNPTAFYLCASSIAGGRDTQYFGPGTRLTVL.

The chain joins TRBV4-1 to TRBJ1-5; D is unresolved. Germline CDR1 reads MGHRA; CDR2 reads YSYEKL. The CDR3 consists of 15 residues. Trimming left V 0 bases short and J 9 bases short, with 15 bases between. The CDR3 DNA reads as TGCGCCAGCAGCCAAGATGAAACGGCCGGAATGCCCCAGCATTTT. The encoded protein is CASSQDETAGMPQHF.

The chain uses TRBV5-6 and TRBJ2-1; D remains ambiguous. Per the germline V gene, CDR1 is SGHDT and CDR2 is YYEEEE. The CDR3 length is 13 residues. Trimming removed 2 bases from V and 4 bases from J, with 7 bases in between. The CDR3 DNA reads TGTGCCAGCAGCTTCTCTAGGTACAATGAGCAGTTCTTC. Translated, it gives CASSFSRYNEQFF. Drawing the rest from reference TRBV5-6 and TRBJ2-1, the complete variable domain is DAGVTQSPTHLIKTRGQQVTLRCSPKSGHDTVSWYQQALGQGPQFIFQYYEEEERQRGNFPDRFSGHQFPNYSSELNVNALLLGDSALYLCASSFSRYNEQFFGPGTRLTVL.

In its sample, this clone was seen once. V is TRBV7-3 and J is TRBJ2-2, with a possible D match to TRBD2 (6 bases). The CDR3 sequence is 14 residues long. Per germline, CDR1 SGHTA and CDR2 FQGTGA. The germline V and J ends were trimmed by 1 base and 6 bases, with 9 bases remaining between them. The CDR3 nucleotides are TGTGCCAGCAGCTTAAAGGGCGGGGCCGGGGAGCTGTTTTTT. Amino acid sequence: CASSLKGGAGELFF.

This chain uses TRBV30 with TRBJ2-1; 10 bases agree with TRBD2. This CDR3 has 16 amino acids. CDR1 is GTSNPN and CDR2 is SVGIG in the germline V gene (reference sequence). Trimming at V came to 0 bases and at J to 8 bases, leaving 10 bases not matched to a gene. Here the CDR3 reads CAWSVGLAGAPDEQFF. The DNA for the CDR3 is TGTGCCTGGAGTGTAGGGCTAGCGGGAGCACCCGATGAGCAGTTCTTC.

This clone is a singleton in its sample. V usage is TRBV4-1 and J usage is TRBJ2-7, with TRBD1 matching over 7 bases. This CDR3 is built from 16 residues. V shed 4 bases, J shed 0 bases, and the junction held 9 bases outside the gene matches. In germline, CDR1 is MGHRA, CDR2 YSYEKL. The CDR3 DNA sequence: TGCGCCAGCAGCCCGTCTCCGACAGGGTCCTCCTACGAGCAGTACTTC. It codes for CASSPSPTGSSYEQYF.

The V and J genes are TRBV18 and TRBJ2-5; D gene uncertain. This CDR3 is 14 amino acids long. Germline CDR1 and CDR2: KGHSH and LQKENI. V lost 0 bases to trimming and J lost 8 bases, with 13 bases between them. The CDR3 reads CASSPPQPKRTQYF. In DNA, the CDR3 is TGTGCCAGCTCACCACCACAGCCAAAAAGAACCCAGTACTTC.

The rearrangement joins TRBV11-3 to TRBJ2-1, with a possible D match to TRBD2 (6 bases). Deletions cut 0 bases from V and 6 bases from J, with 9 bases between. The CDR3 contains 14 residues. Germline assignment: CDR1 SGHNT and CDR2 YENEEA. CDR3: CASSLDQGGNEQFF. For the CDR3, the DNA is TGTGCCAGCAGCTTAGATCAGGGAGGCAATGAGCAGTTCTTC. Based on the CDR3 plus reference TRBV11-3 and TRBJ2-1, the full variable domain is EAGVVQSPRYKIIEKKQPVAFWCNPISGHNTLYWYLQNLGQGPELLIRYENEEAVDDSQLPKDRFSAERLKGVDSTLKIQPAELGDSAVYLCASSLDQGGNEQFFGPGTRLTVL.

This sequence joins TRBV20-1 and TRBJ2-5, with D unclear. Looked up from germline, CDR1 is DFQATT and CDR2 is SNEGSKA (reference sequence). V was pared by 4 bases and J by 5 bases, with 5 bases between. The CDR3 sequence is 10 residues long. CDR3 bases: TGCAGTGCTATGTCGGAGACCCAGTACTTC. Translation: CSAMSETQYF.

The chain carries TRBV28 and TRBJ2-1, with D perhaps TRBD2 (6 bases). The length of the CDR3 is 15 residues. The V gene's germline CDR1 is MDHEN and CDR2 SYDVKM. Trimming shortened V by 6 bases and J by 7 bases, and 19 bases separated the two germline ends. The CDR3 DNA reads TGTGCCAGCAGCCCAGCGGGCAACTTATTAAATGAGCAGTTCTTC. Protein: CASSPAGNLLNEQFF.

The chain employs TRBV6-5 and TRBJ2-1, with a tentative D call TRBD1 (5 bases). CDR1 and CDR2 from the germline V gene are MNHEY and SVGAGI. This CDR3 spans 14 amino acids. V gave up 4 bases and J gave up 5 bases, with 12 bases separating them. Here the CDR3 DNA reads TGTGCCAGCAGTTCCCCGGGCAGGGACAATGAGCAGTTCTTC. Translation: CASSSPGRDNEQFF.

The chain couples TRBV5-1 to TRBJ2-7, with D perhaps TRBD2 (6 bases). CDR1 is SGHRS, CDR2 YFSETQ, per germline. V was cut by 5 bases and J by 3 bases, with 15 bases left in between. CDR3 length equals 14 residues. CDR3 bases: TGCGCCAGCAGAATCGACCCCGGGAGCTACGAGCAGTACTTC. This translates into CASRIDPGSYEQYF. Looking up the rest from reference TRBV5-1 and TRBJ2-7 gives the full variable domain: KAGVTQTPRYLIKTRGQQVTLSCSPISGHRSVSWYQQTPGQGLQFLFEYFSETQRNKGNFPGRFSGRQFSNSRSEMNVSTLELGDSALYLCASRIDPGSYEQYFGPGTRLTVT.